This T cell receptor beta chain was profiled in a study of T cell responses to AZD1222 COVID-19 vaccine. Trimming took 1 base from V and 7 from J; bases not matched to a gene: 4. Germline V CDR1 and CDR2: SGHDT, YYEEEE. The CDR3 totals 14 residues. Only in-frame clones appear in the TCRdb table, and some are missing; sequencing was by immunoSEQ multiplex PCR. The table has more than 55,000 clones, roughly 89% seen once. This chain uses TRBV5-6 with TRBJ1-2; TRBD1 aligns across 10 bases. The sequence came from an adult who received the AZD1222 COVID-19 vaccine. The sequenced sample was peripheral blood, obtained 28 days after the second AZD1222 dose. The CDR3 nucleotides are TGTGCCAGCAGCTTGATGGACAGGGGGGCTGGCTACACCTTC. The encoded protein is CASSLMDRGAGYTF.